The sequence of this T cell receptor beta chain was determined in a study of PD-L1 blockade in urothelial cancer (dated 2017 in TCRdb). At the level of the whole study: Every patient began therapy at some point between 2013 and 2015 and was given atezolizumab 1,200 mg intravenously every 3 weeks. Blood samples gave a median of around 140,000 T cells and tens of thousands of unique TCRs, with a median clonality of roughly 0.081. Approximately 30 patients had pretreatment blood TCR-seq, some 25 had at least one posttreatment blood collection, and some 25 had tumor TCR-seq. Durable clinical benefit was defined as progression-free survival longer than 6 months, and TCR features were also tested against progression-free and overall survival. The study, an exploratory multi-omic analysis, examined somatic, immune and clinical correlates of response to PD-L1 blockade with atezolizumab in urothelial cancer. Blood samples were analyzed at two time points: 3 weeks after treatment start (second dose) and 6 weeks after treatment start. Fewer than ten patients reached durable clinical benefit, while 20 to 25 patients did not. Pretreatment tumor samples, along with matched peripheral blood serially collected before and after atezolizumab treatment, were subjected to TCR sequencing. Patients had an ECOG performance status of 0 or 1 and had received between 0 and 3 prior chemotherapy regimens. Whole exome sequencing and RNA sequencing of pretreatment tumors were performed alongside TCR sequencing in the same patients. About 85% of the 29 patients were males with bladder-origin urothelial cancer, and 18 of 29 reported a prior smoking history. What the authors observed across the whole study: At 3 weeks after the start of treatment, tumor-associated TCR clones in peripheral blood had expanded more in patients with durable benefit (n of about 20, p = 0.022). Because the sample size was small (n of about 30) and many exploratory analyses were performed, the results are intended to be hypothesis-generating. Improved progression-free and overall survival was found to be associated with pretreatment peripheral blood TCR clonality below the median.

The CDR3 has 14 amino acids, counting the end cysteine and phenylalanine. Only the CDR3 DNA stays, 42 bases, in frame from base 1. Taken from the germline V gene, the CDR1 and CDR2 loops are SGHRS and YFSETQ. V drops 4 bases and J drops 4 bases, leaving 13 bases in between. Per the publication, the time point label means: pretreatment peripheral blood. The cohort comprised around 31 patients with locally advanced or metastatic urothelial carcinoma treated at Memorial Sloan Kettering on a trial protocol. Peripheral blood mononuclear cells were collected from each patient pretreatment and during treatment, giving between 1 and 8 total time points per patient. The Qiagen DNeasy Blood extraction kit was used to purify genomic DNA from total PBMCs and tumor samples. PBMCs were collected pretreatment and during treatment, and were isolated and stored as previously described. This clone was detected only once. What this receptor recognizes is not known. Base qualities are not recorded, but no much larger clone differs from it by a single base.

Synthetic TCR analog templates were spiked into each PCR to estimate absolute template abundance from read counts. The immunoSEQ assay was used to amplify TCRbeta CDR3 regions from genomic DNA with bias-controlled V and J gene primers. Sequencing of rearranged TCRbeta segments was performed at approximately 20X coverage. The study's own analysis went as follows. Clustering was used to correct sequencing errors, and CDR3s were annotated against IMGT to assign V, D and J genes. Only productive TCRbeta rearrangements were used in downstream analyses, excluding out-of-frame or stop-codon sequences. Clonality was computed as one minus Shannon entropy normalized by the log of the number of unique productive sequences. Clones differing between time points or between blood and tumor were identified by Fisher's exact test with Benjamini-Hochberg correction at adjusted p below 0.01. This is the immuneACCESS table as TCRdb keeps it, with only in-frame sequences that have V and J called. A part of the clones is gone; compared with another copy, unresolved V genes explain less than half, and the rest is unexplained. Clone size and V and J calls were adopted from that table, with D and trimming inferred from the DNA. The sample table shows 70,000 to 85,000 clones, and roughly 90% are seen once. Of the sample, 3.5% to 5% falls within the top ten clones.

The sequenced sample was PBMCs, obtained around atezolizumab (anti-PD-L1) treatment. The clonotype originates from a man in his 70s with urothelial cancer. This chain joins TRBV5-1 to TRBJ2-3; the D gene is perhaps TRBD1, on 5 matching bases. The CDR3 reads as follows: CASSTGHPADTQYF. The sequenced DNA is TGCGCCAGCAGCACAGGACACCCGGCAGATACGCAGTATTTT.